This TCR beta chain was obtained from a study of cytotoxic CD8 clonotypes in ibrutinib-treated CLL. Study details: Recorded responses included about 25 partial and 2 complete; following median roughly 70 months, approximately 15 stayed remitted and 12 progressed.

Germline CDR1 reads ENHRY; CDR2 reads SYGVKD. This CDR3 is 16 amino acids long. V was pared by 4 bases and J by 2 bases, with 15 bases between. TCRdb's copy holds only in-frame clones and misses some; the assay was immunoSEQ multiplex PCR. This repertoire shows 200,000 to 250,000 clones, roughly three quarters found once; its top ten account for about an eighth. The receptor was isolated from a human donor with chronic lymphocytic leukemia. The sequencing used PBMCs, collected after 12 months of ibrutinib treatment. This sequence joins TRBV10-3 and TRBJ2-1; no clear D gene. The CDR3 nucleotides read TGTGCCATCAGTGGTACCAGAGATTCGACCTACAATGAGCAGTTCTTC. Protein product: CAISGTRDSTYNEQFF.